What follows are 7 T cell receptor beta chains derived from one specimen sequenced in a study of regulatory T cells in long-lasting Graves disease. Time point given: persistent/refractory GD, antithyroid drugs over 5 years with positive TRAb. The TCR library was made from RNA that had been extracted from PBMCs in TRIzol. iRepertoire HTBI primers and Arm-PCR of CDR3 regions built TCR beta libraries. TCRdb fed the multiplex PCR reads into MiXCR, producing one record per CDR3 protein. Among some 450,000 distinct CDR3 sequences listed, roughly a quarter were seen once. The sequenced sample was peripheral blood mononuclear cells (PBMCs), obtained when the disease was refractory, from a patient treated with antithyroid drugs. The origin of the receptors is a female donor with Graves disease.

J is TRBJ1-2 and V is TRBV6-2 or TRBV6-3, with 8 bases identical to TRBD1. The CDR3 has 14 residues. Germline loops: CDR1 MNHEY, CDR2 SVGEGT. Trimming at V came to 6 bases and at J to 6 bases, leaving 9 bases not matched to a gene. DNA for the CDR3: TGTGCCAGCAGGCCCCGGACAGGGTTGAATGGCTACACCTTC. Translating gives CASRPRTGLNGYTF.

This clonotype showed up many times. V is TRBV7-8 and J is TRBJ2-5, with 9 bases matching TRBD1. The germline V gene encodes CDR1 SGHVS and CDR2 FQNEAQ. The trim removed 0 bases at V and 6 bases at J, leaving 8 bases unmatched. The CDR3 extends over 16 amino acids. The CDR3 region is CASSLARGTGTQTQYF. CDR3 coding DNA: TGTGCCAGCAGCTTAGCCCGGGGGACAGGGACGCAGACCCAGTACTTC.

This clonotype turned up a few times. The chain is built from TRBV6-1 and TRBJ1-2, with unresolved D. The CDR3 is 14 residues long. Germline values: CDR1 MNHNS, CDR2 SASEGT. Trimming stripped 6 bases from V and 5 bases from J, with 16 bases between. CDR3 residues: CASRPSGRVYGYTF. The CDR3 nucleotides are TGTGCCAGCAGGCCGTCCGGGAGGGTATATGGCTACACCTTC.

The J gene is TRBJ1-1, the V gene TRBV4-3, with D perhaps TRBD1 (6 bases). V was cut by 2 bases and J by 4 bases, with 11 bases left in between. There are 14 residues in the CDR3. Germline V CDR1 and CDR2: LGHNA, YSLEER. The DNA of the CDR3 is TGCGCCAGCAGCCAACAACAGGGCTCCACTGAAGCTTTCTTT. Encoded protein: CASSQQQGSTEAFF.

Regarding this clonotype: At one end the junction does not follow the germline gene, possibly because of a read error. The gene calls are TRBV6-1 and TRBJ1-1, with D possibly matching TRBD1 (5 bases). Germline values: CDR1 MNHNS, CDR2 SASEGT. This CDR3 region has 16 residues. The CDR3 loop reads CASRRIVTAFNTETFF. The DNA for the CDR3 is TGTGCCAGCAGACGCATCGTGACAGCTTTTAACACTGAAACTTTCTTT.

Ten or more counts support this clonotype. The CDR3 nucleotides read TGTGCCAGCAGCATCCGGGTCGATAATTCACCCCTCCACTTT. It encodes CASSIRVDNSPLHF. The gene calls are TRBV3-1 and TRBJ1-6; D gene unclear. V was clipped by 5 bases and J by 5 bases, with 10 bases between them. The CDR3 length is 14 residues. CDR1 and CDR2 from the germline V gene are LGHDT and YNNKEL (reference sequence).

V and J are TRBV7-9 and TRBJ2-2; the D gene is possibly TRBD1 (7 bases). Trimming removed 6 bases from V and 3 bases from J, with 23 bases in between. The CDR3 is 18 amino acids. CDR1 is SEHNR and CDR2 is FQNEAQ in the germline V gene (reference sequence). CDR3 in amino acids: CASRTKLGGQRHTGELFF. DNA of the CDR3: TGTGCCAGCAGGACAAAGCTGGGGGGACAGAGGCACACCGGGGAGCTGTTTTTT.